One and the same sample provided the 10 T cell receptor beta chains below, sequenced in a study of T cell repertoires in cytomegalovirus infection. TCRdb ran MiXCR on the reads and lists one entry per CDR3 protein. Among 550,000 to 700,000 distinct CDR3 sequences listed, around 40% were seen once. Their antigens remain unidentified. The sample here was cultured PBMCs, taken from culture after CMV antigen stimulation. The receptors come from a human donor in good health (CMV status not recorded). Some clones in this sample may be carry-over from other donors' samples.

This clonotype was observed once. V usage is TRBV14 and J usage is TRBJ2-1, with 8 positions matching TRBD2. The CDR3 is 14 residues long. Germline V gives CDR1 SGHDN, CDR2 FVKESK. Germline trimming cut 2 bases from V and 9 bases from J; bases unmatched to any gene: 6. The CDR3 coding sequence is TGTGCCAGCAGCCAAAACGGGGGGGCCCGTGAGCAGTTCTTC. The encoded protein is CASSQNGGAREQFF.

This clonotype was counted a few times. The V and J genes are TRBV7-2 and TRBJ1-3; D gene uncertain. Trimming pared 8 bases from V and 1 base from J, leaving 15 bases between. This CDR3 is 15 amino acids long. CDR1 is SGHTA, CDR2 FQGNSA, per germline. This CDR3 reads CASSTRLGSGNTIYF. Written as DNA, the CDR3 is TGTGCCAGCTCCACTCGATTGGGATCTGGAAACACCATATATTTT.

This clonotype was seen a few times. The J gene is TRBJ2-7, the V gene TRBV7-2; TRBD2 agrees at 7 bases. After removal of 1 base from V and 1 base from J, the junction contained 4 bases not matched to a gene. CDR1 is SGHTA and CDR2 is FQGNSA in the germline V gene. CDR3 length: 15 residues. DNA of the CDR3: TGTGCCAGCAGCTTAGAGGGACTACGTTCCTACGAGCAGTACTTC. Protein product: CASSLEGLRSYEQYF.

CDR3 protein: CASSLAGGKYEQYF. In DNA form, the CDR3 reads TGTGCCAGCAGTTTGGCAGGGGGGAAATACGAGCAGTACTTC. The chain uses TRBV12-3 or TRBV12-4 and TRBJ2-7; D is perhaps TRBD1 (7 bases). V was shortened by 3 bases and J by 4 bases, with 13 bases between the two germline ends. This CDR3 region has 14 residues.

This clonotype has just a few counts. The V and J genes are TRBV7-2 and TRBJ2-3; 9 bases are shared with TRBD2. This CDR3 has 16 amino acids. Germline-derived CDR1 and CDR2 are SGHTA and FQGNSA. Losses at the gene ends were 5 bases for V and 3 bases for J; bases not matched to a gene: 9. CDR3 DNA: TGTGCCAGCAGCCCGCAAAGCGGGGGGCGGACAGATACGCAGTATTTT. Protein sequence: CASSPQSGGRTDTQYF.

This clonotype was picked up a small number of times. V is TRBV6-1 and J is TRBJ1-5; TRBD1 might be the D (6 bases). Deletions cut 7 bases from V and 1 base from J, with 17 bases between. This CDR3 has 16 amino acids. The germline V gene has CDR1 MNHNS and CDR2 SASEGT. The DNA for the CDR3 is TGTGCCAGCACCCCGGGGAGGGGGATGAGCAATCAGCCCCAGCATTTT. It encodes CASTPGRGMSNQPQHF.

The chain recombines TRBV11-2 with TRBJ2-7; D gene ambiguous. Trimming cost V 3 bases and J 4 bases, with 13 bases left between them. In germline, CDR1 is SGHAT, CDR2 FQNNGV. The CDR3 consists of 14 residues. The CDR3 region is CASSFRPAPYEQYF. The CDR3 DNA reads TGTGCCAGCAGCTTCAGGCCGGCACCTTACGAGCAGTACTTC.

This clonotype was counted a few times. V gene TRBV19 combines with J gene TRBJ2-2; D might be TRBD1 or TRBD2, each matching 5 bases. The V gene lost 5 bases and the J gene lost 4 bases, with 17 bases spanning the gap. There are 16 residues in the CDR3. CDR1 is LNHDA and CDR2 is SQIVND in the germline V gene (reference sequence). The CDR3 sequence is CASSLSGTSGTGELFF. The CDR3 DNA reads TGTGCCAGTAGTTTATCCGGGACCTCGGGCACCGGGGAGCTGTTTTTT.

This clonotype was seen a handful of times. The J gene is TRBJ1-1, the V gene TRBV12-3 or TRBV12-4; D unclear. With 3 bases removed from V and 0 bases from J, the gap between germline ends came to 8 bases. This CDR3 has 14 amino acids. Written as DNA, the CDR3 is TGTGCCAGCAGTTTTTTACGGCTGAACACTGAAGCTTTCTTT. This codes for CASSFLRLNTEAFF.

This rearrangement joins TRBV19 to TRBJ2-1; 9 positions agree with TRBD1. CDR3 length: 15 residues. Germline V lookup: CDR1 LNHDA, CDR2 SQIVND (reference sequence). Unmatched junction bases numbered 6, after V lost 5 bases and J lost 4 bases. CDR3 amino acids: CASSAWTGVYNEQFF. The DNA for the CDR3 is TGTGCCAGTAGTGCTTGGACAGGGGTTTACAATGAGCAGTTCTTC. The full variable domain, its missing parts supplied by reference TRBV19 and TRBJ2-1, is DGGITQSPKYLFRKEGQNVTLSCEQNLNHDAMYWYRQDPGQGLRLIYYSQIVNDFQKGDIAEGYSVSREKKESFPLTVTSAQKNPTAFYLCASSAWTGVYNEQFFGPGTRLTVL.